A selection of T cell receptor beta chains follows, all from one sample in a study of T cells in Graves' hyperthyroidism and ophthalmopathy. TCRdb analysed the multiplex PCR reads with MiXCR anew, one entry per CDR3 protein. The sample has hundreds of thousands of distinct CDR3 sequences, approximately 16% seen once. The sample was blood. Source of these receptors: a woman under 30 with Graves' ophthalmopathy. Both conserved end residues are part of each CDR3. A D gene is named only where the DNA matches it firmly. Only part of the rows carry a size: once, few, many, or a class if the clone is expanded.

clone_size	v_call	d_call	j_call	cdr3_aa	cdr3_nt
many	TRBV28	TRBD1	TRBJ1-5	CASSDIRGQNWPNQPQHF	TGTGCCAGCAGTGATATCAGGGGGCAAAATTGGCCCAATCAGCCCCAGCATTTT
many	TRBV29-1	.	TRBJ1-2	CSVQGNNYGYTF	TGCAGCGTGCAGGGAAATAACTATGGCTACACCTTC
.	TRBV20-1	TRBD2	TRBJ2-1	CSARVLGGEGYNEQFF	TGCAGTGCTAGAGTCCTGGGGGGGGAGGGGTACAATGAGCAGTTCTTC
many	TRBV5-1	.	TRBJ1-4	CASSFTGISNEKLFF	TGCGCCAGCAGCTTTACCGGGATCTCTAATGAAAAACTGTTTTTT
many	TRBV27	.	TRBJ1-2	CASRHTHYGYTF	TGTGCCAGCAGACATACACATTATGGCTACACCTTC
many	TRBV5-6	.	TRBJ1-2	CASSLGQGFYGYTF	TGTGCCAGCAGCTTGGGTCAAGGTTTCTATGGCTACACCTTC
many	TRBV6-1	TRBD2	TRBJ2-5	CASRRLAGGEETQYF	TGTGCCAGCAGACGACTAGCGGGAGGTGAGGAGACCCAGTACTTC
many	TRBV18	TRBD2	TRBJ2-3	CASEPLAGPPDTQYF	TGTGCCAGCGAACCTTTAGCGGGGCCCCCAGATACGCAGTATTTT
.	TRBV7-6	.	TRBJ1-1	CASSLEVDGVGEAFF	TGTGCCAGCAGCTTAGAAGTGGACGGGGTGGGTGAAGCTTTCTTT
.	TRBV18	TRBD1	TRBJ1-2	CASSSATGDGYTF	TGTGCCAGCTCATCCGCGACAGGGGATGGCTACACCTTC
many	TRBV30	.	TRBJ2-2	CAWSVGFYNTGELFF	TGTGCCTGGAGTGTAGGGTTTTACAACACCGGGGAGCTGTTTTTT